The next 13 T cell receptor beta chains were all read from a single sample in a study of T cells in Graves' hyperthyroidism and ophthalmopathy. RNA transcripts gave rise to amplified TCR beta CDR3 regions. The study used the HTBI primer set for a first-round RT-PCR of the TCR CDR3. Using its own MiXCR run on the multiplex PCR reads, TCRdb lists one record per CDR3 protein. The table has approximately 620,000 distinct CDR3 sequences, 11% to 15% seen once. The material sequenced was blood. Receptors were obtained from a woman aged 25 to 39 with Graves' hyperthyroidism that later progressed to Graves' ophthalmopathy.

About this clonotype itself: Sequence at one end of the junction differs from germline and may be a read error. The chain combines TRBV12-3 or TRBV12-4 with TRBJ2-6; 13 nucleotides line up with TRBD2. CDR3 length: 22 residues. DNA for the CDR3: TGTGCCAGCACCTTCGACAGGGACACTAGCGGGAGGGCCCCCTCTGGGGCCAACGTCCTGGCTTTC. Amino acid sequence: CASTFDRDTSGRAPSGANVLAF.

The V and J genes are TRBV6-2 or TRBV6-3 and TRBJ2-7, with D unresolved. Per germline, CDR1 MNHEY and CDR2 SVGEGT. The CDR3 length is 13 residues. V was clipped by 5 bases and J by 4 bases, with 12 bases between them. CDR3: CASSGHLVYEQYF. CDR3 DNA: TGTGCCAGCAGTGGCCATTTGGTATACGAGCAGTACTTC.

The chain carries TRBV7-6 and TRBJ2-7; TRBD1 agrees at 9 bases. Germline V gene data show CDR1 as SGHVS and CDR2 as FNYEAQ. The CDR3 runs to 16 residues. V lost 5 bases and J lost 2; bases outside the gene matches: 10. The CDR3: CASSPRGQGATYEQYF. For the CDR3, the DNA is TGTGCCAGCAGCCCCCGGGGACAGGGTGCCACCTACGAGCAGTACTTC. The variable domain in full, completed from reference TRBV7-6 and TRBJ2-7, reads GAGVSQSPRYKVTKRGQDVALRCDPISGHVSLYWYRQALGQGPEFLTYFNYEAQQDKSGLPNDRFSAERPEGSISTLTIQRTEQRDSAMYRCASSPRGQGATYEQYFGPGTRLTVT.

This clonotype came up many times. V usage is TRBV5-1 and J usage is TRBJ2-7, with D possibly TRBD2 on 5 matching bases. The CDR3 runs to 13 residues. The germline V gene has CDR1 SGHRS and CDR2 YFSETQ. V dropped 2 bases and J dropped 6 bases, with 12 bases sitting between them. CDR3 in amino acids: CASSLSPEGEQYF. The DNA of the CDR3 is TGCGCCAGCAGCTTATCCCCAGAGGGCGAGCAGTACTTC.

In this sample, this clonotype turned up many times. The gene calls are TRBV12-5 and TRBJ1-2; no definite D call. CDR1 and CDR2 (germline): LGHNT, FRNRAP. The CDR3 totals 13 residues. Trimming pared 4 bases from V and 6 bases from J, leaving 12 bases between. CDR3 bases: TGTGCTAGTGGTTCGCCCGAAGTAAATGGCTACACCTTC. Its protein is CASGSPEVNGYTF.

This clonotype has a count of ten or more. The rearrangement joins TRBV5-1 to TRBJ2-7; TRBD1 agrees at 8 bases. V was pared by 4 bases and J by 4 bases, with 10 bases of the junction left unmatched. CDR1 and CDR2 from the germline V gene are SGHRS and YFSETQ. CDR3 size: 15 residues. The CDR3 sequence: CASSPATGGGYEQYF. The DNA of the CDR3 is TGCGCCAGCAGCCCAGCCACAGGGGGTGGATACGAGCAGTACTTC.

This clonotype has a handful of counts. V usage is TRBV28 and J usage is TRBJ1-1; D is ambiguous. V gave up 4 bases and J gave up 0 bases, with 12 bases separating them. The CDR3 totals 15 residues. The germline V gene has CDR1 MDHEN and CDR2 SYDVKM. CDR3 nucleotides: TGTGCCAGCAGTTCCCAACGGCTAATGAACACTGAAGCTTTCTTT. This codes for CASSSQRLMNTEAFF.

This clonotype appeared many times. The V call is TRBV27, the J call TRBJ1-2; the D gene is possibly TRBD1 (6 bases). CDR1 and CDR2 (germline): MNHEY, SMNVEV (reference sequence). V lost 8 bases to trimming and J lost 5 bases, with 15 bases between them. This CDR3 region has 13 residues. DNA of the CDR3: TGTGCCAGCTCGCTGGAGGGGGAGTATGGCTACACCTTC. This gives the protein CASSLEGEYGYTF.

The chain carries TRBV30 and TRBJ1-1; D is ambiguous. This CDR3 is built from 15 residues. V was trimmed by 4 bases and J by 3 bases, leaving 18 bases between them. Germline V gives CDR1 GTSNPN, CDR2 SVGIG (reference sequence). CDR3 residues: CAWNRAAVWDTEAFF. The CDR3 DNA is TGTGCCTGGAATCGGGCAGCTGTTTGGGACACTGAAGCTTTCTTT.

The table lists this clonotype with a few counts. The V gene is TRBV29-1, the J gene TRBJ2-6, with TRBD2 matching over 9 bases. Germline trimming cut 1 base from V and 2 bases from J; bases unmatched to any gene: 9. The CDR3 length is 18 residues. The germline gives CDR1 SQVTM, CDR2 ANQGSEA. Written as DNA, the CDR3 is TGCAGCGTTGAAGTTCGTAGCGGGAGAGGGCCTGGGGCCAACGTCCTGACTTTC. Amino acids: CSVEVRSGRGPGANVLTF. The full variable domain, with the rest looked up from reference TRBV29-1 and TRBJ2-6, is SAVISQKPSRDICQRGTSLTIQCQVDSQVTMMFWYRQQPGQSLTLIATANQGSEATYESGFVIDKFPISRPNLTFSTLTVSNMSPEDSSIYLCSVEVRSGRGPGANVLTFGAGSRLTVL.

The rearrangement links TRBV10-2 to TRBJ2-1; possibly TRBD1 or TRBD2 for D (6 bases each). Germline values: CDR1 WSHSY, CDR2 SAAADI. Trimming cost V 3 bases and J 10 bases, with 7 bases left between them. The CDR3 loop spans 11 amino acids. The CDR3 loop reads CASSEGGEQFF. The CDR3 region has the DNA TGCGCCAGCAGTGAAGGGGGGGAGCAGTTCTTC.

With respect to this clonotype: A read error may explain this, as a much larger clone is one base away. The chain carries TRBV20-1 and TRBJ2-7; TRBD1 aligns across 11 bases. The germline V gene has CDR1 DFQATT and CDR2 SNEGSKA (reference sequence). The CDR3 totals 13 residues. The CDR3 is CSAIRDRGYGQYF. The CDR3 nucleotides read TGCAGTGCCATACGGGACAGGGGGTACGGGCAGTACTTC.

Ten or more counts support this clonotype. The CDR3 protein is CASSFRNGDGYTF. The CDR3, as DNA: TGTGCCAGCAGCTTCCGTAATGGGGATGGCTACACCTTC. The chain recombines TRBV9 with TRBJ1-2; no clear D gene. The germline V gene encodes CDR1 SGDLS and CDR2 YYNGEE. V was pared by 4 bases and J by 6 bases, with 13 bases between. The CDR3 spans 13 residues. Drawing the rest from reference TRBV9 and TRBJ1-2, the complete variable domain is DSGVTQTPKHLITATGQRVTLRCSPRSGDLSVYWYQQSLDQGLQFLIQYYNGEERAKGNILERFSAQQFPDLHSELNLSSLELGDSALYFCASSFRNGDGYTFGSGTRLTVV.